This T cell receptor beta chain is from a study of blood T cell repertoires in COVID-19 (dated by TCRdb to 2020 to 2021). Regarding the research as a whole: Collaborator samples came from the United States, Italy and Spain and covered acute and convalescent phases of COVID-19. The prospective study material was composed of cDNA or gDNA derived from T cells, B-cell-depleted T cells, or PBMCs. The dataset comprised deeply sampled blood TCRbeta repertoires from subjects exposed to, actively infected with, or recovered from COVID-19. A freely available public database, intended as a resource for researchers studying the immune response to SARS-CoV-2, is where the repertoires were released. Samples were obtained from the ongoing ImmuneRACE study (first 160 participants) and from 1,254 subjects provided by 6 global collaborators. Nearly every sample came with metadata listing a de-identified subject ID, COVID-19 status, age in years and sex. Where HLA class I and class II types were available, the types were taken from metadata supplied by the sample provider, not from assay-based typing.

The collaborating institutions used their own protocols to collect whole blood in K2EDTA tubes. For TCRbeta analysis, collaborators shipped samples in one of three forms: frozen whole blood, isolated PBMCs, or DNA extracted from either of those sample types. TCRbeta CDR3 regions were amplified from genomic DNA by means of the immunoSEQ Assay, a bias-controlled multiplex PCR. From the authors' description of their analysis: Within the assay, amplification of reference gene primers was used to estimate how many nucleated cells each sample contained. Sequence reads were collapsed and filtered to measure the absolute abundance of every unique TCRbeta CDR3 rearrangement. For each sample, productive Simpson clonality was calculated as the square root of Simpson's diversity index over productive rearrangements. What TCRdb holds here is the immuneACCESS table cut down to in-frame rearrangements. Part of the clones is not present; checked against another copy, under half of the missing clones reflect an unresolved V gene, and the others are unexplained. V and J calls and clone size are those listed in that table; D and trimming were worked out from the DNA. In all, the sample holds approximately 76,000 clones, and about 89% of those were seen once. Roughly 13% of the sample rests with the top ten.

In this sample, this clone turned up a few times. Its antigen is currently not known. No base quality values were provided; no much bigger clone lies one nucleotide off. Study-wide conclusions, independent of this receptor: Clinical and demographic metadata were provided uncurated, with the amount varying by source and participant.

The germline V gene encodes CDR1 MDHEN and CDR2 SYDVKM. Measured from the cysteine to the phenylalanine, the CDR3 is 12 residues long. The kept DNA is CDR3 alone, 36 bases in frame from the first base. A distance of 13 bases separates the germline ends of V and J, which lose 7 bases and 9 bases respectively. This TCR derives from an older woman with acute or convalescent COVID-19. This chain is built from TRBV28 and TRBJ1-3; no D segment can be confidently identified. The sequencing sample was made of peripheral blood. The DNA sequence reads TGTGCCAGCAAAAGTCTCCAACTCACCATATATTTT. This codes for CASKSLQLTIYF.